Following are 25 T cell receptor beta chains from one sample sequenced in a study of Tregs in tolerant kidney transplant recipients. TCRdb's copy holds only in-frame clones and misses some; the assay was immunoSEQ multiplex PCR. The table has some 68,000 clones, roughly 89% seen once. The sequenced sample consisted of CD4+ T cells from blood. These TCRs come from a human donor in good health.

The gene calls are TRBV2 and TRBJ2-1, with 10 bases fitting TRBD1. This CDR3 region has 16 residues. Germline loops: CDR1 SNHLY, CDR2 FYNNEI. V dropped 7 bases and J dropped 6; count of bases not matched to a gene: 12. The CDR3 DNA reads TGTGCCAGCAAGACCCGGGGACAGGGGATCCCCAATGAGCAGTTCTTC. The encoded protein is CASKTRGQGIPNEQFF.

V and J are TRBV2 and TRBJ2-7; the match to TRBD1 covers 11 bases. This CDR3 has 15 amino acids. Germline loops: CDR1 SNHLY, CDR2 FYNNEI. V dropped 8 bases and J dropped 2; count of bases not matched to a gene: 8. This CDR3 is CASGLDRGPTYEQYF. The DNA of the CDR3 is TGTGCCAGCGGGCTGGACAGGGGGCCTACCTACGAGCAGTACTTC.

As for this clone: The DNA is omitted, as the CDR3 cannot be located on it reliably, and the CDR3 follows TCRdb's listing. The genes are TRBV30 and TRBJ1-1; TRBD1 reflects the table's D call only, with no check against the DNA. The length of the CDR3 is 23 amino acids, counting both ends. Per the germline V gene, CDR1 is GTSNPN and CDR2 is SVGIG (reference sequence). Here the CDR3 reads CAWSPRALKLSLDKAPDSQGAFF.

CDR3 amino acids: CASSVLQGPTYEQYF. DNA for the CDR3: TGTGCCAGCAGCGTCCTCCAGGGACCTACCTACGAGCAGTACTTC. This rearrangement joins TRBV9 to TRBJ2-7, with D tentatively TRBD1 or TRBD2 (5 bases each). This CDR3 is built from 15 residues. Germline V lookup: CDR1 SGDLS, CDR2 YYNGEE. The V and J ends lost 2 bases and 2 bases respectively, with 14 bases between them. Combining the CDR3 with reference TRBV9 and TRBJ2-7 gives the whole variable domain DSGVTQTPKHLITATGQRVTLRCSPRSGDLSVYWYQQSLDQGLQFLIQYYNGEERAKGNILERFSAQQFPDLHSELNLSSLELGDSALYFCASSVLQGPTYEQYFGPGTRLTVT.

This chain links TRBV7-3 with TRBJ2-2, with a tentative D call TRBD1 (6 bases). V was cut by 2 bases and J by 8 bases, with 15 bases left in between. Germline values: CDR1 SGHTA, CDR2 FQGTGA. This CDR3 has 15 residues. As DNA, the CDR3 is TGTGCCAGCAGCTTAGGAGATCCCGGGACAGGGGAGCTGTTTTTT. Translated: CASSLGDPGTGELFF.

Written as DNA, the CDR3 is TGTGCCAGTACCCCGGGACTAGCGGGGGGGCCGCGAGATACGCAGTATTTT. Translating it yields CASTPGLAGGPRDTQYF. The chain employs TRBV19 and TRBJ2-3, with 16 positions matching TRBD2. The CDR3 runs 17 residues. CDR1 and CDR2 (germline): LNHDA, SQIVND (reference sequence). V trimming: 7 bases; J trimming: 5 bases; junction bases outside the gene matches: 9.

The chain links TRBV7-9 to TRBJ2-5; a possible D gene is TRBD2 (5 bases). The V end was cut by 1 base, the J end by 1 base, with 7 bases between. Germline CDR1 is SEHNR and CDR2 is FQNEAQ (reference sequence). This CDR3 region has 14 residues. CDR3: CASSLGLAQETQYF. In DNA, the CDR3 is TGTGCCAGCAGCTTAGGGCTAGCCCAAGAGACCCAGTACTTC.

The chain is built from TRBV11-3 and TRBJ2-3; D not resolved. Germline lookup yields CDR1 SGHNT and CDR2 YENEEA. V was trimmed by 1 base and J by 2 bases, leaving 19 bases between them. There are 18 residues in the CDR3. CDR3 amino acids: CASSLAETVWGTTDTQYF. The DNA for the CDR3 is TGTGCCAGCAGCTTAGCAGAGACCGTATGGGGTACCACAGATACGCAGTATTTT. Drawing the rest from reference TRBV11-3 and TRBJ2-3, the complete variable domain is EAGVVQSPRYKIIEKKQPVAFWCNPISGHNTLYWYLQNLGQGPELLIRYENEEAVDDSQLPKDRFSAERLKGVDSTLKIQPAELGDSAVYLCASSLAETVWGTTDTQYFGPGTRLTVL.

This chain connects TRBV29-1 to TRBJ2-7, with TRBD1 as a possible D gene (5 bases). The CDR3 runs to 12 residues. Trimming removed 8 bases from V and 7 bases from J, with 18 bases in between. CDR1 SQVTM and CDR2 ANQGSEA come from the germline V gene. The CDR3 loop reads CSTGVQGGEQYF. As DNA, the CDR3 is TGCAGCACTGGAGTGCAGGGTGGAGAGCAGTACTTC.

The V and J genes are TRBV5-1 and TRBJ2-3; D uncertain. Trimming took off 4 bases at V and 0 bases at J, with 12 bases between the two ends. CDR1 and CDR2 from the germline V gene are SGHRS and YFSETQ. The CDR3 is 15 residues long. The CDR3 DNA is TGCGCCAGCAGCCGTTCTTTGGACAGCACAGATACGCAGTATTTT. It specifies CASSRSLDSTDTQYF. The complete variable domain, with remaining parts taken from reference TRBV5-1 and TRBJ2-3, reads KAGVTQTPRYLIKTRGQQVTLSCSPISGHRSVSWYQQTPGQGLQFLFEYFSETQRNKGNFPGRFSGRQFSNSRSEMNVSTLELGDSALYLCASSRSLDSTDTQYFGPGTRLTVL.

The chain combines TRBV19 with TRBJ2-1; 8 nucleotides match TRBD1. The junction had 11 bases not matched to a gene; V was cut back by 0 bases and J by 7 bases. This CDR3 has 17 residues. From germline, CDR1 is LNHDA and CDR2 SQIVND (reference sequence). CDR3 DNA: TGTGCCAGTAGTATAGATCAGGGGGCAGGGATTCGGAATGAGCAGTTCTTC. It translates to CASSIDQGAGIRNEQFF.

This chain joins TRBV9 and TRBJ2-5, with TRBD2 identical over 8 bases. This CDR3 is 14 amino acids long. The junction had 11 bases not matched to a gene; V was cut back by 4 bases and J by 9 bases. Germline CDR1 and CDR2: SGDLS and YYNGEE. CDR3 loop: CASSSIPAGAAQYF. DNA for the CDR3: TGTGCCAGCAGCTCTATTCCAGCGGGGGCGGCCCAGTACTTC.

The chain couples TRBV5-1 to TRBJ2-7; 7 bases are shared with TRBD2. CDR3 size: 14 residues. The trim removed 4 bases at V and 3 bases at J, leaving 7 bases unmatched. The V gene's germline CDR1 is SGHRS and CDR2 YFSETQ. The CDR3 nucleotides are TGCGCCAGCAGCAATCCCCCGGGGGGCTACGAGCAGTACTTC. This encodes CASSNPPGGYEQYF.

The CDR3 is CASTAPGHSYEQYF. CDR3 in DNA: TGTGCCAGCACCGCCCCGGGCCACTCCTACGAGCAGTACTTC. The rearrangement links TRBV7-9 to TRBJ2-7, with no clear D. Trimming removed 7 bases from V and 0 bases from J, with 13 bases in between. Germline values: CDR1 SEHNR, CDR2 FQNEAQ (reference sequence). CDR3 length equals 14 residues.

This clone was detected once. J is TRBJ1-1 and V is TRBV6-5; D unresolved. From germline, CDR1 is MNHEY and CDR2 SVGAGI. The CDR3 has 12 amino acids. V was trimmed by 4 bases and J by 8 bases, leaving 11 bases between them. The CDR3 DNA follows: TGTGCCAGCAGTTCCTACGGGAGGGAAGCTTTCTTT. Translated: CASSSYGREAFF.

The CDR3 here is CASSLVKPGADTQYF. DNA for the CDR3: TGTGCCAGCAGCTTAGTCAAGCCAGGGGCAGATACGCAGTATTTT. The chain combines TRBV7-9 with TRBJ2-3, with a tentative D call TRBD1 (6 bases). V lost 1 base to trimming and J lost 4 bases, with 12 bases between them. The CDR3 length is 15 residues. Per germline, CDR1 SEHNR and CDR2 FQNEAQ (reference sequence).

The CDR3 here is CASSVIQGNSGNTIYF. The CDR3 coding sequence is TGTGCCAGCAGCGTAATTCAGGGGAACTCTGGAAACACCATATATTTT. The chain joins TRBV16 to TRBJ1-3, with a possible D match to TRBD1 (6 bases). The CDR3 sequence is 16 residues long. CDR1 is KGHSY, CDR2 FQNENV, per germline. V lost 5 bases and J lost 0, with 14 bases in between.

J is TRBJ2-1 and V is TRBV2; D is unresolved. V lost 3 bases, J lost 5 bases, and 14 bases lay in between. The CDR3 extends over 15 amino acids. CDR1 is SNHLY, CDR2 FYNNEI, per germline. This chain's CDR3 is CASSDSHWLNNEQFF. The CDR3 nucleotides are TGTGCCAGCAGTGATTCTCATTGGCTGAACAATGAGCAGTTCTTC.

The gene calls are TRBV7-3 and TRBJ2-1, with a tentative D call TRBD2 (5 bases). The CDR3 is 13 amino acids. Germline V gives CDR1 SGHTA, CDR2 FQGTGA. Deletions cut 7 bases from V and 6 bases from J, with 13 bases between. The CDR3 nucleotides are TGTGCCAGCACTTCAGCACGGGGCAATGAGCAGTTCTTC. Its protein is CASTSARGNEQFF.

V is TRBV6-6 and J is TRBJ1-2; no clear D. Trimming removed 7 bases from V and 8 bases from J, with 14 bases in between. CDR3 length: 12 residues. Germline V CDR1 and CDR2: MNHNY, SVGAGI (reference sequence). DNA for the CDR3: TGTGCCAGCACCACCCCTCCGAGGGGCTACACCTTC. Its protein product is CASTTPPRGYTF.

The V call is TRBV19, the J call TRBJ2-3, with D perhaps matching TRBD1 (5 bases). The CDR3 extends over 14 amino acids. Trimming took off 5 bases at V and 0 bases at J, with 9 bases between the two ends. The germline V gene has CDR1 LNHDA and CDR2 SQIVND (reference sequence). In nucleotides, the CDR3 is TGTGCCAGTAGTCTCCAGGGAAGCACAGATACGCAGTATTTT. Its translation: CASSLQGSTDTQYF.

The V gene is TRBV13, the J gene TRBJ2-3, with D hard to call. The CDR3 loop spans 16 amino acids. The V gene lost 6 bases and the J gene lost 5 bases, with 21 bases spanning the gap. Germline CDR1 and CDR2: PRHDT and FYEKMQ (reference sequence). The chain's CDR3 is CASRSYTPEWRDTQYF. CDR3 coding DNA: TGTGCCAGCAGATCTTACACTCCGGAGTGGAGAGATACGCAGTATTTT.

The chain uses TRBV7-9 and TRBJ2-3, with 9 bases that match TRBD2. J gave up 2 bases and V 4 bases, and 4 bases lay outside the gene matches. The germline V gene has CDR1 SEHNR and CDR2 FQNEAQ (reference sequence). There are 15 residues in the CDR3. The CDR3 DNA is TGTGCCAGCAGCTCGGTAGCGGGGGCCACAGATACGCAGTATTTT. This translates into CASSSVAGATDTQYF. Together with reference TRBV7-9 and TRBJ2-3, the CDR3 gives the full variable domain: DTGVSQNPRHKITKRGQNVTFRCDPISEHNRLYWYRQTLGQGPEFLTYFQNEAQLEKSRLLSDRFSAERPKGSFSTLEIQRTEQGDSAMYLCASSSVAGATDTQYFGPGTRLTVL.

The CDR3 DNA is TGTGCCAGCAGCAAGTTTGGGACAGCAATCACCGGGGAGCTGTTTTTT. This gives the protein CASSKFGTAITGELFF. The genes are TRBV21-1 and TRBJ2-2; the tabulated D call, TRBD1, remains unverified against the DNA. TRBV21-1 is noted as a pseudogene. This CDR3 has 16 amino acids.

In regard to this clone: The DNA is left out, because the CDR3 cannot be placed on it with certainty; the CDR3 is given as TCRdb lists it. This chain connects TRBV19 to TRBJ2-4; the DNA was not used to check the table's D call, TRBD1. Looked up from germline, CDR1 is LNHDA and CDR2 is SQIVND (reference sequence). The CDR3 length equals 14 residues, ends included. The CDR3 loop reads CASTSDRWENIQYF.